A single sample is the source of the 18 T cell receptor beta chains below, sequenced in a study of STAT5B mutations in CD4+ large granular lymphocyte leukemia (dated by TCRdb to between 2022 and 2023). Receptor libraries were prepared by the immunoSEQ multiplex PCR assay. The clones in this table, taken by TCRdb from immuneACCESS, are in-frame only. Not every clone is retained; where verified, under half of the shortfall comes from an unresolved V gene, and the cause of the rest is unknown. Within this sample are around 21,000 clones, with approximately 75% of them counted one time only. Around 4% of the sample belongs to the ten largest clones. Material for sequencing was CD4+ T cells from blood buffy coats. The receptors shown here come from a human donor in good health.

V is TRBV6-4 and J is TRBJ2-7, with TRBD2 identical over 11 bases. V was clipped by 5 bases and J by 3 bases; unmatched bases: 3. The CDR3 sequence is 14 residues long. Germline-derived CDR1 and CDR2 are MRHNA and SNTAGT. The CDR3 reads CASSLAGGFYEQYF. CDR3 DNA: TGTGCCAGCAGTCTAGCGGGAGGTTTCTACGAGCAGTACTTC.

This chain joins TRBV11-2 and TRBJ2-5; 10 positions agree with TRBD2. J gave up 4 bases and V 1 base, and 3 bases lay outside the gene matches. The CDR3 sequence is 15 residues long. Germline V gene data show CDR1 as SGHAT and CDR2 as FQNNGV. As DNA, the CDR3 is TGTGCCAGCAGCTTAGGGCTAGCGGGAGCAGAGACCCAGTACTTC. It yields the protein CASSLGLAGAETQYF.

CDR3 nucleotide sequence: TGTGCCAGTACCATCACTAGCGAAGCACCCGAAAAGCAGTTCTTC. The encoded protein is CASTITSEAPEKQFF. The rearrangement links TRBV19 to TRBJ2-1; 7 positions agree with TRBD2. This CDR3 comprises 15 residues. Trimming removed 7 bases from V and 11 bases from J; junction bases left unmatched: 17. Germline V gene lookup returns CDR1 LNHDA and CDR2 SQIVND (reference sequence).

The chain's CDR3 is CASSPGLAGAEQFF. CDR3 DNA: TGTGCCAGCAGCCCCGGACTAGCGGGAGCTGAGCAGTTCTTC. The V gene is TRBV7-7, the J gene TRBJ2-1, with 13 bases matching TRBD2. CDR3 length: 14 amino acids. The trim removed 5 bases at V and 9 bases at J, leaving 4 bases unmatched. From germline, CDR1 is SSHAT and CDR2 FNYEAQ (reference sequence).

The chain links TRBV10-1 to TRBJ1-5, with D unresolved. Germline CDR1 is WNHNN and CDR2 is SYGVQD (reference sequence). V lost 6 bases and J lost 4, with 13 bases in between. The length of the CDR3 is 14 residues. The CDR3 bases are TGCGCCAGCAGCGAGGGAGGGCGGAATCAGCCCCAGCATTTT. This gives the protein CASSEGGRNQPQHF.

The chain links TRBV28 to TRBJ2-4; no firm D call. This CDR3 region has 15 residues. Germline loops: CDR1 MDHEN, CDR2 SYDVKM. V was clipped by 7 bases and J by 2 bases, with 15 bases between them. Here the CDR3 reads CASMDRVLTKNIQYF. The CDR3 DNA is TGTGCCAGCATGGATAGGGTCTTGACCAAAAACATTCAGTACTTC.

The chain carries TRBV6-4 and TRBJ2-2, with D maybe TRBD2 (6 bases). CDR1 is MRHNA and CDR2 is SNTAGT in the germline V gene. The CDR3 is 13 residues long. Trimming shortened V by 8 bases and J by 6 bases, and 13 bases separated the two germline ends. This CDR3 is CASPPRLAGELFF. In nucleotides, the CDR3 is TGTGCCAGCCCCCCCAGACTAGCCGGGGAGCTGTTTTTT.

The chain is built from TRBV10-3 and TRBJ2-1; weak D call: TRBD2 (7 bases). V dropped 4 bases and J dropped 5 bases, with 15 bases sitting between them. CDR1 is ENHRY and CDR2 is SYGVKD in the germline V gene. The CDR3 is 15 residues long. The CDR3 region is CAISGGLGGDNEQFF. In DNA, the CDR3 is TGTGCCATCAGTGGTGGACTAGGGGGGGACAATGAGCAGTTCTTC.

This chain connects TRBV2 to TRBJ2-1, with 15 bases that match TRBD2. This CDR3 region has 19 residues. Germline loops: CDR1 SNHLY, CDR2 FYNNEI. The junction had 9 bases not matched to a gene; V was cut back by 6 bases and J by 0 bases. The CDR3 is CASSPGLAGGPSSYNEQFF. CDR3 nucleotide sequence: TGTGCCAGCAGCCCAGGACTAGCGGGAGGGCCCAGCTCCTACAATGAGCAGTTCTTC.

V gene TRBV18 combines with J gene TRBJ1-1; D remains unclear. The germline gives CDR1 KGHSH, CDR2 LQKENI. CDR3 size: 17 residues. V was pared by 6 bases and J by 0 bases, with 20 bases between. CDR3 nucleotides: TGTGCCAGCTCTCTCAACGAAGTAGACCGCATGAACACTGAAGCTTTCTTT. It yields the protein CASSLNEVDRMNTEAFF.

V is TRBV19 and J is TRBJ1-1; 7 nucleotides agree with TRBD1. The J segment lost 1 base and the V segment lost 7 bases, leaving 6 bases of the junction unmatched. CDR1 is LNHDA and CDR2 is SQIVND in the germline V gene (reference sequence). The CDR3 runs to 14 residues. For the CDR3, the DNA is TGTGCCAGTAACCCGACAGGGAGGAACACTGAAGCTTTCTTT. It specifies CASNPTGRNTEAFF.

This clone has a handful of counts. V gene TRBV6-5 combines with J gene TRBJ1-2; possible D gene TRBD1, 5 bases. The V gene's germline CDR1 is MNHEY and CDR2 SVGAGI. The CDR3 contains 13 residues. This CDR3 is CATGIGRDYGYTF. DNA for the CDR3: TGTGCTACGGGGATAGGCAGGGACTATGGCTACACCTTC.

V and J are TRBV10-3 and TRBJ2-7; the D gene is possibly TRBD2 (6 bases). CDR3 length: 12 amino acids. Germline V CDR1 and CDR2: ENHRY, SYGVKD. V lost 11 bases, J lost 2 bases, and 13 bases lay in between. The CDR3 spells CAVATGAYEQYF. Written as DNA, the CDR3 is TGTGCCGTGGCGACGGGAGCCTACGAGCAGTACTTC.

This CDR3 is CASSLGNSNQPQHF. The CDR3 DNA follows: TGTGCCAGCAGCTTGGGCAATAGCAATCAGCCCCAGCATTTT. The chain carries TRBV5-4 and TRBJ1-5; no definite D call. The CDR3 covers 14 residues. V lost 0 bases and J lost 0, with 4 bases in between. Germline CDR1 is SGHNT and CDR2 is YYREEE (reference sequence). Supplemented by reference TRBV5-4 and TRBJ1-5, the full variable domain reads ETGVTQSPTHLIKTRGQQVTLRCSSQSGHNTVSWYQQALGQGPQFIFQYYREEENGRGNFPPRFSGLQFPNYSSELNVNALELDDSALYLCASSLGNSNQPQHFGDGTRLSIL.

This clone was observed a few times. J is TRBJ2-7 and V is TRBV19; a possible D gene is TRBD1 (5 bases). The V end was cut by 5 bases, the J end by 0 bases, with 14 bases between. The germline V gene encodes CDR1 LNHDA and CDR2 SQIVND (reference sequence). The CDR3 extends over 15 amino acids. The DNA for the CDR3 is TGTGCCAGTAGTGCCGCCCCAGGGAACTCCTACGAGCAGTACTTC. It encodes CASSAAPGNSYEQYF.

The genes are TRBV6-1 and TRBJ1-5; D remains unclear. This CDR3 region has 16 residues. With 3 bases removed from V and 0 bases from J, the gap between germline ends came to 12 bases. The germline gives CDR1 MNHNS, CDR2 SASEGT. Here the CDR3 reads CASSDVRLYSNQPQHF. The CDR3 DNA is TGTGCCAGCAGTGATGTCAGACTATATAGCAATCAGCCCCAGCATTTT.

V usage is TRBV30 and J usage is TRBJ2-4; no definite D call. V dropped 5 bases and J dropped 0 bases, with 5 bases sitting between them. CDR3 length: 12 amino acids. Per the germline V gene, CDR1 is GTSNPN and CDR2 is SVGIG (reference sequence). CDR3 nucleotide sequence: TGTGCCTGGGGGGTAGCCAAAAACATTCAGTACTTC. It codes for CAWGVAKNIQYF.

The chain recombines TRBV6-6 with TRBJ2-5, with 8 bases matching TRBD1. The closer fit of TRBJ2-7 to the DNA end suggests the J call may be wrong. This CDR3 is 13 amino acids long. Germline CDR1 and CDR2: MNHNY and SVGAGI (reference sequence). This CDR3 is CASSYLTGVEQYF. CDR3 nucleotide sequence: TGTGCCAGCAGTTACTTGACAGGGGTCGAGCAGTACTTC.